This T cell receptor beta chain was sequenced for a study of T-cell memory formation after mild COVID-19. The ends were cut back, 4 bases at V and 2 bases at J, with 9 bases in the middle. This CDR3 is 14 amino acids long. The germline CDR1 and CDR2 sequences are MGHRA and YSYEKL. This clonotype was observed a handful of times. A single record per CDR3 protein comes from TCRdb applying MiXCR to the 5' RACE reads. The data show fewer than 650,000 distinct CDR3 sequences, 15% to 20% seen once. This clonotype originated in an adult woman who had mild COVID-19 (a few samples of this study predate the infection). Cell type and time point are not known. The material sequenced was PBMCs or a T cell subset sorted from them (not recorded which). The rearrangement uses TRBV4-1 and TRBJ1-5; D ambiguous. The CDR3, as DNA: TGCGCCAGCAGCCCCTTCTGGGGCAATCAGCCCCAGCATTTT. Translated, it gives CASSPFWGNQPQHF.